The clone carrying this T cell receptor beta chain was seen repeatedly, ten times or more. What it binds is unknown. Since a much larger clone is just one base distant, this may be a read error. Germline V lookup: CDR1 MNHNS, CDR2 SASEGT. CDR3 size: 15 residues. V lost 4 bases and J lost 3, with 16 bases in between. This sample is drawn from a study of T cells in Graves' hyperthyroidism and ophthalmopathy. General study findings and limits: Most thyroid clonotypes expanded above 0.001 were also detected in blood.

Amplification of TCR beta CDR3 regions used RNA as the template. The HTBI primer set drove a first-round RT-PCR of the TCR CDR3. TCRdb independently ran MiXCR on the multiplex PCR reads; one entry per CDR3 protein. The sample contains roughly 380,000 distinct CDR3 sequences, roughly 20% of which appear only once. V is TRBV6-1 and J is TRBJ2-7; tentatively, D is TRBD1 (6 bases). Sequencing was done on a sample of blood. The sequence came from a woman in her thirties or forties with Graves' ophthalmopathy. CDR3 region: CASSGQAGFGYEQYF. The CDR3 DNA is TGTGCCAGCAGTGGACAGGCAGGGTTCGGCTACGAGCAGTACTTC.